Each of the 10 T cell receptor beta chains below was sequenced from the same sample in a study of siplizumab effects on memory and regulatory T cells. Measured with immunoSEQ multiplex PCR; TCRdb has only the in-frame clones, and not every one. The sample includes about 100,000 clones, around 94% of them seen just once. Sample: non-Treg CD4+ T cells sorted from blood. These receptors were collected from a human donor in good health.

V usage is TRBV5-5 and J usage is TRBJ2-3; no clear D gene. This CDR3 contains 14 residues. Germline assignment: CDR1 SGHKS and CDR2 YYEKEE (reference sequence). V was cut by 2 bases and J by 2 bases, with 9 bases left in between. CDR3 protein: CASSFGRHTDTQYF. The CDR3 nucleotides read TGTGCCAGCAGCTTTGGCAGACACACAGATACGCAGTATTTT.

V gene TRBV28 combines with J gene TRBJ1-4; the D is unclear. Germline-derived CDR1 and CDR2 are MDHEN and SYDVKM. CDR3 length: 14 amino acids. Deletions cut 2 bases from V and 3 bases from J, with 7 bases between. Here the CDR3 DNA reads TGTGCCAGCAGTTTAGGTCAGCCTAATGAAAAACTGTTTTTT. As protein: CASSLGQPNEKLFF.

The CDR3 nucleotides read TGCGCCAGCAGCTTAAGTTCCACCACTAATGAAAAACTGTTTTTT. Its protein is CASSLSSTTNEKLFF. V and J are TRBV5-1 and TRBJ1-4; D not resolved. The CDR3 totals 15 residues. Between the trimmed V and J ends, which lost 2 bases and 2 bases, there was a span of 10 bases. Per germline, CDR1 SGHRS and CDR2 YFSETQ.

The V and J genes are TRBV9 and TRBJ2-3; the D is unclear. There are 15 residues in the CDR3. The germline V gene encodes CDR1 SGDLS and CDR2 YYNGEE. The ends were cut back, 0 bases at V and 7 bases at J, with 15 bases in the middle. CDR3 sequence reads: CASSVAQSNMNTQYF. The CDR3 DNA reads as TGTGCCAGCAGCGTAGCCCAGAGTAATATGAATACGCAGTATTTT.

DNA of the CDR3: TGTGCCAGCAGCTTAGTGCTGGGCATGAACACTGAAGCTTTCTTT. It codes for CASSLVLGMNTEAFF. This chain connects TRBV11-2 to TRBJ1-1; D is unclear. The germline V gene encodes CDR1 SGHAT and CDR2 FQNNGV. This CDR3 has 15 residues. Trimming shortened V by 1 base and J by 0 bases, and 9 bases separated the two germline ends.

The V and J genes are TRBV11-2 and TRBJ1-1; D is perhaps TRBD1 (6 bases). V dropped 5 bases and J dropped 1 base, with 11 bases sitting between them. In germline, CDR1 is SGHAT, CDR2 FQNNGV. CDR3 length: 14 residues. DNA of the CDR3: TGTGCCAGCAGCCGTAACAGGGCGAACACTGAAGCTTTCTTT. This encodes CASSRNRANTEAFF.

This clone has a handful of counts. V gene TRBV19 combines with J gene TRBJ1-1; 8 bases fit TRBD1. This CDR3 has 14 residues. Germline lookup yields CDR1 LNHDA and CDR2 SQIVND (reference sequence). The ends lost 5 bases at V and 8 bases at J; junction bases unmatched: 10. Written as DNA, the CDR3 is TGTGCCAGTAGTCTAGGACAGGGTTTCACCGAAGCTTTCTTT. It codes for CASSLGQGFTEAFF. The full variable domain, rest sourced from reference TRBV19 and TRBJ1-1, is DGGITQSPKYLFRKEGQNVTLSCEQNLNHDAMYWYRQDPGQGLRLIYYSQIVNDFQKGDIAEGYSVSREKKESFPLTVTSAQKNPTAFYLCASSLGQGFTEAFFGQGTRLTVV.

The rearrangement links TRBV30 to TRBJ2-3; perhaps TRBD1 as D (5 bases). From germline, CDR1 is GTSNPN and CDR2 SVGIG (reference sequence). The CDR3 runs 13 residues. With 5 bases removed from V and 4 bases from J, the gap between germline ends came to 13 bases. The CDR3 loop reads CAWSQGGADTQYF. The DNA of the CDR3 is TGTGCCTGGTCCCAGGGCGGCGCAGATACGCAGTATTTT.

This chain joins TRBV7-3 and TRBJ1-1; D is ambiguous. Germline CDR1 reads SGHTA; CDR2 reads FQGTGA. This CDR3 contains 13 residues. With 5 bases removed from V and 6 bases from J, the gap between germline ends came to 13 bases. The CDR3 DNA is TGTGCCAGCAGCCCAACCAGAGAATCTGAAGCTTTCTTT. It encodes CASSPTRESEAFF.

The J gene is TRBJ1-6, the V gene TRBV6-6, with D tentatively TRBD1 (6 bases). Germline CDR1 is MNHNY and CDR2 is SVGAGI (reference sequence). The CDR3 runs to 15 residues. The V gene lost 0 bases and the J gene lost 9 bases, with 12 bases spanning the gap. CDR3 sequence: CASSYSGAESSPLHF. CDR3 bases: TGTGCCAGCAGTTACTCGGGGGCTGAGAGTTCACCCCTCCACTTT.